Described below is a single TCR beta chain sequence and its context. As yet, its antigen is unknown. This CDR3 comprises 19 residues. Unmatched junction bases numbered 16, after V lost 6 bases and J lost 0 bases. The sample is drawn from a study of shared clonotypes between healthy human individuals. Study results and caveats: The donor pool, a small one, limited the genetic and exposure-history diversity represented. Although depth was large, rarefaction showed that sequencing of the sorted subsets was incomplete. Against clonotypes common to all four donors, non-shared ones had lower generation probabilities.

The naive CD8 population came from CD45RO-negative cells selected for CCR7, without terminally differentiated effector memory CD45RA+ cells. Sequencing was performed with immunoSEQ multiplex PCR; in TCRdb, only in-frame clones are kept and a portion is missing. The sample holds under 2,000,000 clones, 85% to 95% seen once. Sequenced sample: naive CD8+ T cells sorted from blood. This chain uses TRBV23-1 with TRBJ1-1; 10 bases are a match to TRBD1. Being an ORF, TRBV23-1 has a function that is uncertain. The clonotype originates from a man younger than 35 in good health. The CDR3, as DNA: TGCGCCAGCAGACATCTCGACCGGGACAGGGGTACCCTGAACACTGAAGCTTTCTTT. It codes for CASRHLDRDRGTLNTEAFF.